This TCR beta chain is drawn from a study of OX40 agonist ivuxolimab in advanced cancers. Study-wide background: Three dose-escalation patients had partial responses: one with hepatocellular carcinoma and two with cutaneous melanoma.

Study results and caveats: Doses of 0.1 to 3.0 mg/kg were accompanied by clonal expansion of CD4+ and CD8+ blood T cells by week 6.

Clones were sequenced by immunoSEQ multiplex PCR, and TCRdb holds only the in-frame ones, with some missing. The sample has about 61,000 clones, just under 90% seen once. This CDR3 is 14 amino acids long. The germline gives CDR1 SEHNR, CDR2 FQNEAQ (reference sequence). Deletions cut 1 base from V and 6 bases from J, with 12 bases between. This clone was counted once. Its target is unknown. The clonotype originates from an adult with an advanced solid tumor such as melanoma, head and neck, liver or kidney cancer. The sequencing here drew on CD4+ or CD8+ T cells sorted from blood, taken in a trial of the OX40 agonist ivuxolimab. The gene calls are TRBV7-9 and TRBJ1-1, with D unclear. The CDR3 reads CASSLDGISPEAFF. CDR3 sequence (DNA): TGTGCCAGCAGCTTAGATGGGATTTCGCCTGAAGCTTTCTTT.